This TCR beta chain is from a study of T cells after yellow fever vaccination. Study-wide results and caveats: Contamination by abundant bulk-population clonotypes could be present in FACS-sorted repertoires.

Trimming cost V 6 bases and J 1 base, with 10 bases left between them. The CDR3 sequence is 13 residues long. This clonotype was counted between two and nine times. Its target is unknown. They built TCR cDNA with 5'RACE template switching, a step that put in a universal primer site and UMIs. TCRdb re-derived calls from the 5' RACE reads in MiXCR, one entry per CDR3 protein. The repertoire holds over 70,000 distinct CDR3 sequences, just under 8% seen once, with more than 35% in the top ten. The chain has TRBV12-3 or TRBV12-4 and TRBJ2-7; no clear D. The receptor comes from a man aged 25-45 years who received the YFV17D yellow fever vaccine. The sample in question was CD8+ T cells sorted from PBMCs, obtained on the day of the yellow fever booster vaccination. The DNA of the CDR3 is TGTGCCAGCAGCCCCGGGTTTTCCTACGAGCAGTACTTC. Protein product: CASSPGFSYEQYF.